Listed below are T cell receptor beta chains from one sample, sequenced in a study of T cells expressing NK-cell markers. After re-calling the 5' RACE reads, TCRdb lists one entry per CDR3 protein, DNA absent. Its table records about 540,000 distinct CDR3 sequences. Sequencing input: blood T cells: a sorted CD56 or NKG2C T cell subset, CD4+ or CD8+ T cells, or bulk PBMC T cells (not recorded which). These receptor sequences come from a man between 18 and 29 years old in good health. Each CDR3 is given with its conserved first and last residue. The order of the fields is V gene, J gene, CDR3 protein.

V: TRBV24-1; J: TRBJ1-2; CDR3: CATSDHTGTEYYGYTF
V: TRBV20-1; J: TRBJ2-5; CDR3: CSARDLPWTSGSGETQYF
V: TRBV28; J: TRBJ2-5; CDR3: CASSIIGAETRVETQYF
V: TRBV18; J: TRBJ2-5; CDR3: CASSPPHPVDQETQYF
V: TRBV4-2; J: TRBJ1-5; CDR3: CASSQDRTSQPQHF
V: TRBV30; J: TRBJ1-5; CDR3: CAWAQGINQPQHF
V: TRBV2; J: TRBJ2-2; CDR3: CASSELQPNTGELFF
V: TRBV11-2; J: TRBJ2-4; CDR3: CASSLDRPGLGKNIQYF
V: TRBV20-1; J: TRBJ2-5; CDR3: CSARDRAGLQETQYF
V: TRBV6-2/TRBV6-3; J: TRBJ2-1; CDR3: CASRDSGLHNEQFF
V: TRBV11-2; J: TRBJ2-3; CDR3: CASSLGTGTDTQYF
V: TRBV29-1; J: TRBJ2-1; CDR3: CIAENGNEQFF
V: TRBV6-5; J: TRBJ2-2; CDR3: CASRFRQSGTGELFF
V: TRBV27; J: TRBJ2-3; CDR3: CASSFILTHDDTQYF
V: TRBV11-2; J: TRBJ2-3; CDR3: CASSPGLAGEIGVHTDTQYF
V: TRBV6-2/TRBV6-3; J: TRBJ2-7; CDR3: CASSIGPSGSSYEQYF
V: TRBV7-2; J: TRBJ2-7; CDR3: CASSFPLAGGPFYEQYF
V: TRBV7-2; J: TRBJ1-2; CDR3: CASSSPGYNYGYTF
V: TRBV5-1; J: TRBJ2-2; CDR3: CATNPFGSANTGELFF
V: TRBV7-9; J: TRBJ2-1; CDR3: CASSLAGKQGIEQFF
V: TRBV7-9; J: TRBJ2-7; CDR3: CASGMSYEQYF
V: TRBV7-6; J: TRBJ2-3; CDR3: CASSKLPGGGDTQYF
V: TRBV5-1; J: TRBJ2-3; CDR3: CASSPFSEKDTQYF
V: TRBV7-2; J: TRBJ2-7; CDR3: CASSLIGQNEQYF
V: TRBV7-9; J: TRBJ2-3; CDR3: CASSLTGGESPPDTQYF
V: TRBV30; J: TRBJ2-1; CDR3: CAWSGGAGGYNEQFF
V: TRBV6-1; J: TRBJ2-4; CDR3: CASSEAARRYF
V: TRBV30; J: TRBJ1-1; CDR3: CAWSVLIIGEAFF
V: TRBV27; J: TRBJ2-5; CDR3: CASRESGSPGTQYF
V: TRBV6-5; J: TRBJ2-1; CDR3: CASSPGLAGLNEQFF
V: TRBV6-1; J: TRBJ1-1; CDR3: CASRDKAIDTEAFF
V: TRBV6-2/TRBV6-3; J: TRBJ2-5; CDR3: CASTLGGETQYF
V: TRBV10-2; J: TRBJ2-1; CDR3: CASSDPAVDPWKEQFF
V: TRBV12-3/TRBV12-4; J: TRBJ2-2; CDR3: CASSRDFRAGELFF
V: TRBV27; J: TRBJ2-5; CDR3: CASSLRGQQETQYF
V: TRBV6-6; J: TRBJ2-3; CDR3: CASSYGRDTQYF
V: TRBV5-6; J: TRBJ2-4; CDR3: CASSLDVTNIQYF
V: TRBV15; J: TRBJ2-5; CDR3: CATSNLGGPGETQYF
V: TRBV12-3/TRBV12-4; J: TRBJ2-1; CDR3: CASSLTPPSSGSIYEQFF
V: TRBV12-3/TRBV12-4; J: TRBJ2-1; CDR3: CASRNLAGSQGEQFF
V: TRBV7-3; J: TRBJ2-7; CDR3: CASSLRAGSDLWYF
V: TRBV9; J: TRBJ2-1; CDR3: CASSVEEGRPYNEQFF
V: TRBV20-1; J: TRBJ2-7; CDR3: CSARGRNSYEQYF
V: TRBV27; J: TRBJ2-3; CDR3: CASRDLAGGTDTQYF
V: TRBV27; J: TRBJ1-2; CDR3: CASRTGSGYTF
V: TRBV7-2; J: TRBJ2-4; CDR3: CASSPPQGNIQYF
V: TRBV7-9; J: TRBJ1-2; CDR3: CASTSTTPRGYTF
V: TRBV10-3; J: TRBJ2-2; CDR3: CAISESGGASAGELFF
V: TRBV5-1; J: TRBJ2-3; CDR3: CASSLVTSGPLDTQYF
V: TRBV10-2; J: TRBJ1-4; CDR3: CASSGGGRGRDEKLFF
V: TRBV11-2; J: TRBJ2-1; CDR3: CASSTGQGRGGNEQFF
V: TRBV28; J: TRBJ2-1; CDR3: CASSFDASRSVAYNEQFF
V: TRBV6-1; J: TRBJ2-7; CDR3: CASGRQGGPEQYF